Shown below are 2 T cell receptor beta chains from a single sample sequenced in a study of CD8 T cells in Susac syndrome. Reverse transcription of about 0.45 to 1 ug RNA was carried out with random hexamers. In TCRdb, the immunoSEQ multiplex PCR reads were re-called with MiXCR into one record per CDR3 protein. The sample lists around 140,000 distinct CDR3 sequences, roughly 76% occurring once. The specimen was CD8+ T cells from PBMCs. The receptors shown here come from a human donor with multiple sclerosis.

The chain employs TRBV15 and TRBJ2-2; D ambiguous. CDR3 size: 16 residues. With 0 bases removed from V and 0 bases from J, the gap between germline ends came to 8 bases. The germline CDR1 and CDR2 sequences are LNHNV and YYDKDF (reference sequence). The CDR3 spells CATSRDGAANTGELFF. Here the CDR3 DNA reads TGTGCCACCAGCAGAGATGGCGCAGCGAACACCGGGGAGCTGTTTTTT.

The chain carries TRBV11-2 and TRBJ2-2; D unresolved. Germline lookup yields CDR1 SGHAT and CDR2 FQNNGV. Trimming cost V 5 bases and J 7 bases, with 11 bases left between them. This CDR3 is built from 13 residues. The CDR3 region has the DNA TGTGCCAGCAGCGGTGGAAAGGGCGGGGAGCTGTTTTTT. It encodes CASSGGKGGELFF. The full variable domain, rest sourced from reference TRBV11-2 and TRBJ2-2, is EAGVAQSPRYKIIEKRQSVAFWCNPISGHATLYWYQQILGQGPKLLIQFQNNGVVDDSQLPKDRFSAERLKGVDSTLKIQPAKLEDSAVYLCASSGGKGGELFFGEGSRLTVL.